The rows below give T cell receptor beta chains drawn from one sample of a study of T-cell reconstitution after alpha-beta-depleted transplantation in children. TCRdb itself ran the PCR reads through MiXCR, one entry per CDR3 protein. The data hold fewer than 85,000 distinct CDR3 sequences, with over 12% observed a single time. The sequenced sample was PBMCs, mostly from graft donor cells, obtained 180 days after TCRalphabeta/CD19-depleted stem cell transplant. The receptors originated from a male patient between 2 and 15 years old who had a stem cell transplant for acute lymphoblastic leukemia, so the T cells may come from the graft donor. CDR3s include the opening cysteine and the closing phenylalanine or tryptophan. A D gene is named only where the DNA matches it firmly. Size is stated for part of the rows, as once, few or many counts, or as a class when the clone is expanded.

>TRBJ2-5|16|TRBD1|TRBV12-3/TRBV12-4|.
TGTGCCAGCAGTTTAGGAACCGGGACAGGGAGAGAGACCCAGTACTTC
CASSLGTGTGRETQYF
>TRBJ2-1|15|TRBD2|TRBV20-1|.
TGCAGTGCTGTGACTAGCGGGAGGGCCCTGGGTGAGCAGTTCTTC
CSAVTSGRALGEQFF
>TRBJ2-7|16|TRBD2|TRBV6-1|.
TGTGCCAGCAGTAAACGGAGCGGGAGGTCGTTCTACGAGCAGTACTTC
CASSKRSGRSFYEQYF
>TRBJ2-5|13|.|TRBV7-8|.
TGTGCCAGCAGAAGAGGTGGGACGGGGACCCAGTACTTC
CASRRGGTGTQYF
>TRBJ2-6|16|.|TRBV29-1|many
TGCAGCGTTGGGGGGGCAGGTACCTCTGGGGCCAACGTCCTGACTTTC
CSVGGAGTSGANVLTF
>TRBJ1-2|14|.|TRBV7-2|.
TGTGCCAGCAGCTTAGACCCAGGGACCTATGGCTACACCTTC
CASSLDPGTYGYTF
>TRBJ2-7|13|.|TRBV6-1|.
TGTGCCAGCAGTCCCACGGCAGCCTACGAGCAGTACTTC
CASSPTAAYEQYF
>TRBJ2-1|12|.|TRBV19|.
TGTGCCAGTAGTATAAGGGGTGGTGAGCAGTTCTTC
CASSIRGGEQFF
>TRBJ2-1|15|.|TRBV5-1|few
TGCGCCAGCAGCTTGTACAGGGCGACCTACAATGAGCAGTTCTTC
CASSLYRATYNEQFF
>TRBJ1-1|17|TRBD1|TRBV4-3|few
TGCGCCAGCAGCGAGCGGGACAGGGGGTTTATGAACACTGAAGCTTTCTTT
CASSERDRGFMNTEAFF
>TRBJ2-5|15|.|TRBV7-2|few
TGTGCCAGCAGCTTAAATGGACAGTTACAAGAGACCCAGTACTTC
CASSLNGQLQETQYF
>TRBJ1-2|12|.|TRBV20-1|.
TGCAGTGCTAGCCAGGGGTCGGATGGCTACACCTTC
CSASQGSDGYTF
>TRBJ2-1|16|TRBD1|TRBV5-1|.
TGCGCCAGCACCCAAGGGGACAGAAGCTCCTACAATGAGCAGTTCTTC
CASTQGDRSSYNEQFF
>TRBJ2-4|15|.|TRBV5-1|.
TGCGCCAACAGCGTGGGTGAGCTAGCCAAAAACATTCAGTACTTC
CANSVGELAKNIQYF
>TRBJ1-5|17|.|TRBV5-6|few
TGTGCCAGCAGCTTGGGTCCTGGGACACCTAGCAATCAGCCCCAGCATTTT
CASSLGPGTPSNQPQHF
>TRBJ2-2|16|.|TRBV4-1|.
TGCGCCAGCAGCCAATTCCCCGGGAGTCCCGGCGGGGAGCTGTTTTTT
CASSQFPGSPGGELFF
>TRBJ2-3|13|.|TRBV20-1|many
TGCAGTGCATCCCGCCGAAGCACAGATACGCAGTATTTT
CSASRRSTDTQYF
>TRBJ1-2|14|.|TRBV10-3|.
TGTGCCATCAGTACAGACACGTTTGGTTATGGCTACACCTTC
CAISTDTFGYGYTF
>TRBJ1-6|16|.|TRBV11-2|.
TGTGCCAGCAGCCTAACGCGTCCCAGAAATAATTCACCCCTCCACTTT
CASSLTRPRNNSPLHF
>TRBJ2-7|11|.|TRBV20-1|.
TGCAGTGCTCCAGGGGTAAACGAGCAGTACTTC
CSAPGVNEQYF
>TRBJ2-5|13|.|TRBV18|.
TGTGCCAGCTCACCGTCGCGGTACGGGGCCCAGTACTTC
CASSPSRYGAQYF
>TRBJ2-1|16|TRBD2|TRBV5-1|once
TGCGCCAGCAGCTCCCCTAGCGGGGGGTTATACAATGAGCAGTTCTTC
CASSSPSGGLYNEQFF
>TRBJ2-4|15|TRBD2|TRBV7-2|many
TGTGCCAGCAGCTCCCCGGGGGAGGGCAAAAACATTCAGTACTTC
CASSSPGEGKNIQYF
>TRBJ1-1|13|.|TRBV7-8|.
TGTGCCAGCAGCTTAGGGCGGATATACCAGGCTCTCTTT
CASSLGRIYQALF
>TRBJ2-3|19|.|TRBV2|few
TGTGCCAGCCCCGGACGGACTAGGAGGGGGGTGGTGAGCACAGATACGCAGTATTTT
CASPGRTRRGVVSTDTQYF
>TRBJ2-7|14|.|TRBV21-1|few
TGTGCCAGCAGCCGCCGGGACAGCTCCTACGAGCAGTACTTC
CASSRRDSSYEQYF
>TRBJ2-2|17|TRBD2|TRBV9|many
TGTGCCAGCAGCGTTAATCGTGGACTAGCGAACACCGGGGAGCTGTTTTTT
CASSVNRGLANTGELFF
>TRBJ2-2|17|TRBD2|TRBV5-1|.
TGCGCCAGCAGAAGCGGGAGGCTGCGATGGTACACCGGGGAGCTGTTTTTT
CASRSGRLRWYTGELFF
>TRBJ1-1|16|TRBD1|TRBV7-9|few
TGTGCCAGCAGCTTAAGGTCGGGGACAGGGAACACTGAAGCTTTCTTT
CASSLRSGTGNTEAFF
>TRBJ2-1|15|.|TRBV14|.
TGTGCCAGCAGCCCCCGGTGGGGGTACTACAATGAGCAGTTCTTC
CASSPRWGYYNEQFF
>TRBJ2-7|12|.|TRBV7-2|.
TGTGCCAGCAGCTTTAACTCCTACGAGCAGTACTTC
CASSFNSYEQYF
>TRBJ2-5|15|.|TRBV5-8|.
TGTGCCAGCAGCTTGGACGGGACACGCCAAGAGACCCAGTACTTC
CASSLDGTRQETQYF
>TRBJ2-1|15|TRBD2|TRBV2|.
TGTGCCAGCAGTGAACTAGCGGGGCAGTACAATGAGCAGTTCTTC
CASSELAGQYNEQFF
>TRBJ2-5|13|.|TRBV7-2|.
TGTGCCAGCAGCTTACTCAGGGAAGAGACCCAGTACTTC
CASSLLREETQYF
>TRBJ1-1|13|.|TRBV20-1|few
TGCAGTGCCCTGGGACAACCCAACACTGAAGCTTTCTTT
CSALGQPNTEAFF
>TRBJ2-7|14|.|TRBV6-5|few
TGTGCCAGCAGTTACCTTAAGGCCTCCTACGAGCAGTACTTC
CASSYLKASYEQYF
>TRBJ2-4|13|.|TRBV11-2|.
TGTGCCAGCGGGCCCGTAGCCAAAAACATTCAGTACTTC
CASGPVAKNIQYF
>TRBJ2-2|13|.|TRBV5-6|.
TGTGCCAGCAGCTTGGGTTTCGCCGGGGAGCTGTTTTTT
CASSLGFAGELFF
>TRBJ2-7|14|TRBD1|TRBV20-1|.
TGCAGTGCTAGATGGGACAGGGGATGGTACGAGCAGTACTTC
CSARWDRGWYEQYF
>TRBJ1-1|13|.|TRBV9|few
TGTGCCAGCAGCGTAGCTGGGAGTACTGAAGCTTTCTTT
CASSVAGSTEAFF
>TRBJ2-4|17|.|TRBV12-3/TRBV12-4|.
TGTGCCAGCAGCCCCGGGGGAATTACCCTAGCCAAAAACATTCAGTACTTC
CASSPGGITLAKNIQYF
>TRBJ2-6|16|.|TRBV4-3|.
TGCGCCAGCAGCTTCATCCGGCCCTCTGGGGCCAACGTCCTGACTTTC
CASSFIRPSGANVLTF
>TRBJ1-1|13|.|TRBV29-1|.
TGCAGCGTCGAGGTGGGTTCCGACACTGAAGCTTTCTTT
CSVEVGSDTEAFF
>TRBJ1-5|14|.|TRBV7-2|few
TGTGCCAGCAGCTTTGGGGGGAAAGGTCAGCCCCAGCATTTT
CASSFGGKGQPQHF
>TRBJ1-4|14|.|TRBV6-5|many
TGTGCCAGCAGTACACGGGTACCGAATGAAAAACTGTTTTTT
CASSTRVPNEKLFF
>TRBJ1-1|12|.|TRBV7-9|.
TGTGCCAGCAGCTTAGGAGGGGAGGAAGCTTTCTTT
CASSLGGEEAFF